A selection of T cell receptor beta chains follows, all from one sample in a study of CD8 T cells in Susac syndrome. Each CDR3 protein gets one entry after TCRdb re-called the immunoSEQ multiplex PCR reads with MiXCR. Altogether 100,000 to 150,000 distinct CDR3 sequences are present, approximately 94% being singletons, with the ten largest covering approximately 0.13%. The specimen was CD4+ T cells from PBMCs. The receptors were gathered from a human donor with multiple sclerosis. CDR3s include the opening cysteine and the closing phenylalanine or tryptophan. The D gene is left open where the match is weak. Some rows mark clone size as missing; the rest say once, few, many or name a class of expanded clone.

j_call clone_size v_call d_call cdr3_aa cdr3_nt
TRBJ2-7 - TRBV7-2 TRBD1 CASGQGRGTHEQYF TGTGCCAGCGGCCAGGGCAGGGGGACCCACGAGCAGTACTTC
TRBJ1-1 - TRBV30 - CAWSLIGRRTEAFF TGTGCCTGGAGCTTAATAGGGAGGCGGACTGAAGCTTTCTTT
TRBJ1-1 - TRBV30 - CAWSAQGMNTEAFF TGTGCCTGGAGTGCCCAGGGGATGAACACTGAAGCTTTCTTT
TRBJ2-7 - TRBV9 - CASSVGADPSTEQYF TGTGCCAGCAGCGTAGGCGCGGATCCGAGTACCGAGCAGTACTTC
TRBJ2-6 - TRBV3-1 - CASSQGTGGANVLTF TGTGCCAGCAGCCAAGGTACGGGTGGGGCCAACGTCCTGACTTTC
TRBJ1-6 - TRBV9 - CASSVTGTDSPLHF TGTGCCAGCAGCGTAACAGGTACAGATTCACCCCTCCACTTT
TRBJ2-2 - TRBV7-2 - CASSPGTPAGELFF TGTGCCAGCAGCCCGGGGACTCCCGCCGGGGAGCTGTTTTTT
TRBJ1-2 - TRBV20-1 - CSAGDYGYTF TGCAGTGCCGGGGACTATGGCTACACCTTC
TRBJ2-1 - TRBV7-9 TRBD2 CASSLQRGGRNEQFF TGTGCCAGCAGCCTCCAGCGGGGGGGCCGGAATGAGCAGTTCTTC
TRBJ2-5 - TRBV6-2/TRBV6-3 - CASSDQRETQYF TGTGCCAGCAGTGACCAACGAGAGACCCAGTACTTC
TRBJ1-1 - TRBV7-8 - CASSLQPGGNTEAFF TGTGCCAGCAGCTTACAACCCGGGGGGAACACTGAAGCTTTCTTT
TRBJ2-7 - TRBV5-4 TRBD2 CAGSSGGAVSEQYF TGTGCGGGAAGTAGCGGGGGGGCCGTGAGCGAGCAGTACTTC
TRBJ1-2 few TRBV12-3/TRBV12-4 - CASSLGSYGYTF TGTGCCAGCAGTTTGGGCAGCTATGGCTACACCTTC
TRBJ1-5 - TRBV5-1 TRBD1 CASSSGTGGGRPQHF TGCGCCAGCAGCTCAGGGACAGGCGGTGGAAGGCCCCAGCATTTT
TRBJ1-6 - TRBV7-2 - CASSERAGAGSPLHF TGTGCCAGCAGCGAAAGGGCAGGGGCCGGTTCACCCCTCCACTTT
TRBJ2-5 few TRBV5-1 TRBD1 CASSFGQGQETQYF TGCGCCAGCAGCTTCGGACAGGGCCAAGAGACCCAGTACTTC
TRBJ2-1 - TRBV28 - CASSLLAASSYNEQFF TGTGCCAGCAGTCTATTAGCGGCGAGCTCCTACAATGAGCAGTTCTTC
TRBJ1-2 - TRBV12-3/TRBV12-4 TRBD1 CASRQRTGDGYTF TGTGCCAGCAGGCAGAGGACAGGGGATGGCTACACCTTC
TRBJ1-1 once TRBV27 - CASSSAQLNTEAFF TGTGCCAGCAGTTCCGCACAACTGAACACTGAAGCTTTCTTT
TRBJ2-2 - TRBV6-6 - CASSFTTGELFF TGTGCCAGCAGCTTTACCACCGGGGAGCTGTTTTTT
TRBJ2-7 - TRBV12-3/TRBV12-4 - CASSLDGSYYEQYF TGTGCCAGCAGCCTGGACGGATCCTATTACGAGCAGTACTTC
TRBJ1-1 once TRBV6-2/TRBV6-3 - CASSLSGGPNTEAFF TGTGCCAGCAGCCTATCTGGAGGACCGAACACTGAAGCTTTCTTT